This paragraph reports one TCR beta chain. Its antigen is currently unknown. This record belongs to a study of T-cell reconstitution after alpha-beta-depleted transplantation in children. TCRbeta library preparation incorporated unique molecular identifiers. TCRdb re-called the PCR reads with MiXCR, one entry per CDR3 protein. The sample records around 450,000 distinct CDR3 sequences, approximately 42% being singletons. Germline CDR1 reads SEHNR; CDR2 reads FQNEAQ (reference sequence). The CDR3 is 15 amino acids. The trim removed 0 bases at V and 5 bases at J, leaving 5 bases unmatched. Findings and caveats of the study: Roughly two months post-transplant, alpha-beta T cells reportedly originated from several hundred graft clones that had expanded.

This receptor was obtained from a girl aged 2-15 years with aplastic anemia, due to receive a stem cell transplant. The chain employs TRBV7-9 and TRBJ2-5; 8 bases align to TRBD2. The material sequenced was PBMCs, taken before TCRalphabeta/CD19-depleted stem cell transplant. The CDR3 nucleotides are TGTGCCAGCAGCTTAGCGTCAGCGGGGGTGGAGACCCAGTACTTC. This codes for CASSLASAGVETQYF.